This record covers a single TCR beta chain. What antigen it recognizes has not been identified. There are no base qualities to consult, and no much larger clone falls within one base. The data were taken from a study of blood T cell repertoires in COVID-19 (dated by TCRdb to about 2020). Context from the whole study: The collaborator samples originated in the United States, Italy and Spain and spanned the acute and convalescent phases of COVID-19. The prospective study material was composed of cDNA or gDNA derived from T cells, B-cell-depleted T cells, or PBMCs. The dataset comprised deeply sampled blood TCRbeta repertoires from subjects exposed to, actively infected with, or recovered from COVID-19. A freely available public database, intended as a resource for researchers studying the immune response to SARS-CoV-2, is where the repertoires were released. The samples were drawn from two sources: the first 160 participants of the ongoing ImmuneRACE study, and fewer than 1,500 subjects contributed by 6 global collaborators. The sample metadata nearly always contained a de-identified subject ID, COVID-19 status, age in years and sex. Where available, HLA class I and class II types were obtained from metadata supplied by the sample provider rather than from assay-based typing.

The immunoSEQ Assay, a bias-controlled multiplex PCR, was used to amplify TCRbeta CDR3 regions from genomic DNA. Per the authors' processing: Nucleated cell counts per sample were estimated from amplification of reference gene primers within the assay. Sequence reads were collapsed and filtered to measure the absolute abundance of every unique TCRbeta CDR3 rearrangement. Productive Simpson clonality was computed per sample as the square root of Simpson's diversity index over productive rearrangements. What TCRdb holds here is the immuneACCESS table cut down to in-frame rearrangements. Part of the clones is not present; checked against another copy, under half of the missing clones reflect an unresolved V gene, and the others are unexplained. V, J and clone size reflect that table, while D and trimming were determined from the DNA. A total of 100,000 to 150,000 clones appear in this sample, 84% of them only once. The ten largest account for around 13% of the sample.

Samples from volunteer blood donors who had recovered from COVID-19 were contributed by a second Seattle source. Each collaborating institution followed its own protocols to collect whole blood in K2EDTA tubes. For TCRbeta analysis, collaborators shipped samples in one of three forms: frozen whole blood, isolated PBMCs, or DNA extracted from either of those sample types. The study at large found these results: The quantity of clinical and demographic metadata differed by source and by participant and was supplied without curation.

A distance of 8 bases separates the germline ends of V and J, which lose 5 bases and 1 base respectively. From its cysteine to its phenylalanine, the CDR3 spans 14 amino acids. The read is trimmed to its CDR3 DNA, 42 bases read in frame from base 1. CDR1 and CDR2 are drawn from the germline V gene: KGHDR, SFDVKD. The receptor's source is a woman aged 30 to 39 who had recovered from COVID-19. The chain was built from TRBV24-1 and TRBJ1-5, with no confidently assigned D gene. The source material was peripheral blood. The DNA sequence reads TGTGCCACCAGTGTGCGTAACAGCAATCAGCCCCAGCATTTT. This yields the protein CATSVRNSNQPQHF.